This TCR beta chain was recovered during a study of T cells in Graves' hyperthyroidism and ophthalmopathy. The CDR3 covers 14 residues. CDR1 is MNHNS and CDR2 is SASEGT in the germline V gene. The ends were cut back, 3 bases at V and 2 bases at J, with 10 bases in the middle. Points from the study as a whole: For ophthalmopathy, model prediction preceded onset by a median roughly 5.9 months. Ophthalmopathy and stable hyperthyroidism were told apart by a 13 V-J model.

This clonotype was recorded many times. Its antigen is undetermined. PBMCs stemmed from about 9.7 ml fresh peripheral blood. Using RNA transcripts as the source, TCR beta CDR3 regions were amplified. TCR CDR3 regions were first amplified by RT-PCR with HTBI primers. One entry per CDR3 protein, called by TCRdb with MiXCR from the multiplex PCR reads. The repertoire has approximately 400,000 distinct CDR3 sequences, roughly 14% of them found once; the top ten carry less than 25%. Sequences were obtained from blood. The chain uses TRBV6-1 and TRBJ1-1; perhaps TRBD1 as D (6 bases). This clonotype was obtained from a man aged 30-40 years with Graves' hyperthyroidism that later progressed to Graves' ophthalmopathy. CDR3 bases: TGTGCCAGCAGTGACCGGGACAAAAACACTGAAGCTTTCTTT. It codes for CASSDRDKNTEAFF.